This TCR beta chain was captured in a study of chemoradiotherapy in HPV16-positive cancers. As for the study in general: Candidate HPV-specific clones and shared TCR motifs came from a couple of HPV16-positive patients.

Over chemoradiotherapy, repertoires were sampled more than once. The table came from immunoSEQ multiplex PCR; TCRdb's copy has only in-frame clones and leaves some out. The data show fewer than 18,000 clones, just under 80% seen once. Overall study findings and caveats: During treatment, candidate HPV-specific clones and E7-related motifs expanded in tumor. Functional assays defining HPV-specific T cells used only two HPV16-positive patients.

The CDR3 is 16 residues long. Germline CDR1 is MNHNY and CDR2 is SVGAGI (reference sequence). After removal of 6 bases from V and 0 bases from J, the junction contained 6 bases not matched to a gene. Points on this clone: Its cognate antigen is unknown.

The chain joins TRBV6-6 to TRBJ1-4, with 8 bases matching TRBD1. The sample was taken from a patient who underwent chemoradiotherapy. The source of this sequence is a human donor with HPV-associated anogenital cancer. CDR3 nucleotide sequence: TGTGCCAGCAGGCACACAGGGGGGGCAACTAATGAAAAACTGTTTTTT. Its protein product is CASRHTGGATNEKLFF.